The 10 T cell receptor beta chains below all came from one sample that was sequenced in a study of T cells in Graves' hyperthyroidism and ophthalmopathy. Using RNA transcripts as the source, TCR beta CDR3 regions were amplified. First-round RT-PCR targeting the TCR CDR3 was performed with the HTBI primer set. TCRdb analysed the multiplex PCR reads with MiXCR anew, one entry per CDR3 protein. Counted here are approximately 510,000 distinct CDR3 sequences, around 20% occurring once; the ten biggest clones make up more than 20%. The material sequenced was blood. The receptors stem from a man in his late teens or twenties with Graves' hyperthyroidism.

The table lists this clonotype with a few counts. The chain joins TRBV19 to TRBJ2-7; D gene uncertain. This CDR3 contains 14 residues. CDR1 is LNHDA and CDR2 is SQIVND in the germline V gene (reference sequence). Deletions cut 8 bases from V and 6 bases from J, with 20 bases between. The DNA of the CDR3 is TGTGCCAGTTCCTCAGGTCCTCCTCCCAGCGAGCAGTACTTC. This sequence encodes CASSSGPPPSEQYF.

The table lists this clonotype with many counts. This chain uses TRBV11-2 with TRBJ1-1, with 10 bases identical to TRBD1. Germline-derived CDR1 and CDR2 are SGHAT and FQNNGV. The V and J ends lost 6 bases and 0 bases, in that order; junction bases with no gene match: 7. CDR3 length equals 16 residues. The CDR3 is CASSPGQGMMNTEAFF. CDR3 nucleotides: TGTGCCAGCAGTCCGGGACAGGGGATGATGAACACTGAAGCTTTCTTT.

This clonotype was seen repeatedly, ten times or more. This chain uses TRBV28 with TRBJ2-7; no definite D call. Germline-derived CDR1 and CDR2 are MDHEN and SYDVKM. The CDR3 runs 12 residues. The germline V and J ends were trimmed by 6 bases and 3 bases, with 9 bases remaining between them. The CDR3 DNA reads TGTGCCAGCAGCTCCCTAAACTACGAGCAGTACTTC. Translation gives CASSSLNYEQYF. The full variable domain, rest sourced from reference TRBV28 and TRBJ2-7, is DVKVTQSSRYLVKRTGEKVFLECVQDMDHENMFWYRQDPGLGLRLIYFSYDVKMKEKGDIPEGYSVSREKKERFSLILESASTNQTSMYLCASSSLNYEQYFGPGTRLTVT.

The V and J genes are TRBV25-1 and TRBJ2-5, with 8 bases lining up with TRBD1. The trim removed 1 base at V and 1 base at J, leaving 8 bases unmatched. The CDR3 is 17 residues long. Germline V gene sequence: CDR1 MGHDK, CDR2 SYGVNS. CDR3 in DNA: TGTGCCAGCAGTGAATCTTCGGCAGGGGGCATCCAAGAGACCCAGTACTTC. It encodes CASSESSAGGIQETQYF.

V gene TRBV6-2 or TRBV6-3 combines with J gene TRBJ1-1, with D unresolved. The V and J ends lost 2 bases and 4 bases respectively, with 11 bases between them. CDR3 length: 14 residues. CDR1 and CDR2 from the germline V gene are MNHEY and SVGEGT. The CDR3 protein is CASSYVSLGTEAFF. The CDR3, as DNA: TGTGCCAGCAGTTACGTCTCCCTGGGCACTGAAGCTTTCTTT.

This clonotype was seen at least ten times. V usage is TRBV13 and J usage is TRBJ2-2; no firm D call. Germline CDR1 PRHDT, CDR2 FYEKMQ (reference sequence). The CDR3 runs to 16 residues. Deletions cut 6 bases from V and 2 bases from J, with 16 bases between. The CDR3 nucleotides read TGTGCCAGCAGTCATATTCAAGGGCCCAACACCGGGGAGCTGTTTTTT. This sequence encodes CASSHIQGPNTGELFF.

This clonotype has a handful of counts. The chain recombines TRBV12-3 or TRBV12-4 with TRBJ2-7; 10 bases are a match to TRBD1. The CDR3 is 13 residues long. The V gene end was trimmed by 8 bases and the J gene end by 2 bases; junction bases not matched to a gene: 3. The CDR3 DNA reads TGTGCCAGCCGGGGACAGGGGACCTACGAGCAGTACTTC. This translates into CASRGQGTYEQYF.

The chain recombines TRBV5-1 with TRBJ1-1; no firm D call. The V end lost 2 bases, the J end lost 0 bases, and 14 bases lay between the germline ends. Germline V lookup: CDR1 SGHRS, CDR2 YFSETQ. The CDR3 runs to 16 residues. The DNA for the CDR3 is TGCGCCAGCAGCTTTTCCCCCGGACGGATGAACACTGAAGCTTTCTTT. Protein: CASSFSPGRMNTEAFF.

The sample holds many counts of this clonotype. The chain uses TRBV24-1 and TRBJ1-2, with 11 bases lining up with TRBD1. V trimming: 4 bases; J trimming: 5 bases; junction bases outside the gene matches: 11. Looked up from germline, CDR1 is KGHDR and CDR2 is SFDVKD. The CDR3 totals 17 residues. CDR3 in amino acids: CATSDSGQGAKRYGYTF. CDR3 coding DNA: TGTGCCACCAGTGACTCCGGACAGGGGGCCAAGAGATATGGCTACACCTTC.

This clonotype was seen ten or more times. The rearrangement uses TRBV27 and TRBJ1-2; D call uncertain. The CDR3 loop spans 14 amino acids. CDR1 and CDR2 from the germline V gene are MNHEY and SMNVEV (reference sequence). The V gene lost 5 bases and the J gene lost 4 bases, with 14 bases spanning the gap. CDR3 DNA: TGTGCCAGCAGTCCCCTGGTTTGGGCCTATGGCTACACCTTC. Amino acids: CASSPLVWAYGYTF.